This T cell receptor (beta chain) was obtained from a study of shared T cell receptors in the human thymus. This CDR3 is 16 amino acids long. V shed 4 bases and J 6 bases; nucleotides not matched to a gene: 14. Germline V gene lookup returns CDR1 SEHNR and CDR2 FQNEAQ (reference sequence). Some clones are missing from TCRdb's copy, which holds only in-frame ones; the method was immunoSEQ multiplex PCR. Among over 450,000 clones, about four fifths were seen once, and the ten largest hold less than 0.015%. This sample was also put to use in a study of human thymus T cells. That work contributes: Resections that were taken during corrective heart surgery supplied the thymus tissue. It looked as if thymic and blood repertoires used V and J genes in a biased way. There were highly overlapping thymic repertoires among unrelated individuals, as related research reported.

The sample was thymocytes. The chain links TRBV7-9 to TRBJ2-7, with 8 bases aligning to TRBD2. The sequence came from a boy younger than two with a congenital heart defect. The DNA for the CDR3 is TGTGCCAGCAGCTATCCCCTACGGGAGGGGAAGGGCGAGCAGTACTTC. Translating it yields CASSYPLREGKGEQYF.